The present T cell receptor beta chain was sequenced within a study of blood T cell repertoires in COVID-19. Study at large: The study drew acute and convalescent COVID-19 samples from the United States, Italy and Spain. Sources were T cells, B-cell-depleted T cells, or PBMCs; the material itself was cDNA or gDNA.

The CDR3 spans 15 residues. Original data processing: Amplification from reference gene primers served as the basis for estimated nucleated cell counts. Libraries were prepared by immunoSEQ multiplex PCR; TCRdb keeps only in-frame clonotypes and omits some of them. V and J calls and clone size come straight from that table; D and trimming were deduced from the DNA. The sample has about 66,000 clones, 85% to 90% seen once. This clone has only one observation. Specimen: peripheral blood. V gene TRBV21-1 combines with J gene TRBJ1-1; no DNA check was done on the table's D call, TRBD1. TRBV21-1 is designated a pseudogene. The source is a man aged 55 to 70 with acute or convalescent COVID-19. CDR3: CASSSHRVVNTEAFF. CDR3 DNA sequence: TGTGCCAGCAGCTCCCACAGGGTTGTGAACACTGAAGCTTTCTTT.